The next 5 T cell receptor beta chains were all read from a single sample in a study of blood T cell repertoires in COVID-19. TCRdb's copy holds only in-frame clones and misses some; the assay was immunoSEQ multiplex PCR. The sample records under 400,000 clones, more than 70% being singletons. Sample: PBMCs or T cells enriched from blood (not recorded which). Source of these receptors: a man aged 40-49 years in a cohort exposed to, infected with or recovered from COVID-19 (not recorded which).

V is TRBV27 and J is TRBJ2-1; the match to TRBD2 covers 10 bases. V lost 6 bases and J lost 6; bases outside the gene matches: 11. The CDR3 contains 16 residues. Germline-derived CDR1 and CDR2 are MNHEY and SMNVEV (reference sequence). CDR3 loop: CASSYLGLAGVNEQFF. In DNA, the CDR3 is TGTGCCAGCAGCTACCTGGGTCTAGCGGGAGTCAATGAGCAGTTCTTC.

This clone is a singleton in its sample. This rearrangement joins TRBV9 to TRBJ1-3; D is undetermined. The CDR3 contains 13 residues. V lost 0 bases and J 4 bases, leaving 5 bases between the germline ends. Germline V gene data show CDR1 as SGDLS and CDR2 as YYNGEE. This CDR3 is CASSVGGGNTIYF. CDR3 in DNA: TGTGCCAGCAGCGTAGGAGGCGGAAACACCATATATTTT.

The genes are TRBV6-5 and TRBJ2-7; D possibly corresponds to TRBD2 (6 bases). The CDR3 has 14 amino acids. The germline gives CDR1 MNHEY, CDR2 SVGAGI. Trimming removed 2 bases from V and 3 bases from J, with 11 bases in between. The DNA of the CDR3 is TGTGCCAGCAGTTACGCGGAGGGGATCTACGAGCAGTACTTC. Translation: CASSYAEGIYEQYF.

This chain uses TRBV28 with TRBJ2-7; 8 bases agree with TRBD2. Unmatched junction bases numbered 19, after V lost 4 bases and J lost 2 bases. Per the germline V gene, CDR1 is MDHEN and CDR2 is SYDVKM. This CDR3 is 19 amino acids long. As DNA, the CDR3 is TGTGCCAGCAGTTCGAGAATTAAAAGACGGGAGGGAACCCCCTACGAGCAGTACTTC. Translating it yields CASSSRIKRREGTPYEQYF.

The chain has TRBV2 and TRBJ1-2, with 10 bases identical to TRBD1. The junction had 1 base not matched to a gene; V was cut back by 6 bases and J by 3 bases. Germline V gives CDR1 SNHLY, CDR2 FYNNEI. The CDR3 consists of 13 residues. Here the CDR3 DNA reads TGTGCCAGCAGAGGGACAGGGGACTATGGCTACACCTTC. The encoded protein is CASRGTGDYGYTF.